Below are 13 T cell receptor beta chains sequenced from a single sample in a study of blood T cells in healthy people across ages. A second about 7 to 11 cycle PCR used barcoded and J-beta primers. MiXCR, run by TCRdb on the 5' RACE reads, gives a single entry per CDR3 protein. The sample has 850,000 to 1,000,000 distinct CDR3 sequences, roughly 50% seen once; the top ten hold around 15%. The sample taken for sequencing was blood. Receptor source: a man aged 25 to 40 in good health.

This clonotype was observed a handful of times. V and J are TRBV28 and TRBJ2-7; 8 nucleotides line up with TRBD1. The last part of the DNA fits TRBJ2-5 better; the J call may be wrong. The germline V gene has CDR1 MDHEN and CDR2 SYDVKM. The CDR3 sequence is 16 residues long. The CDR3, as DNA: TGTGCCAGCAGCTTGTCTGGGACAGGCCTTCAAGAGACCCAGTACTTC. It is translated as CASSLSGTGLQETQYF.

This clonotype was found a few times. The chain joins TRBV5-1 to TRBJ1-2; TRBD1 matches at 10 bases. V gave up 2 bases and J gave up 8 bases; unmatched junction bases: 6. CDR3 length equals 14 residues. Germline-derived CDR1 and CDR2 are SGHRS and YFSETQ. The CDR3: CASSFLGTGEGYTF. The CDR3 DNA reads as TGCGCCAGCAGCTTCCTCGGGACAGGGGAAGGCTACACCTTC.

The table lists this clonotype with a few counts. The chain links TRBV28 to TRBJ2-1, with 8 nucleotides matching TRBD1. Germline-derived CDR1 and CDR2 are MDHEN and SYDVKM. The CDR3 covers 16 residues. J gave up 7 bases and V 5 bases, and 13 bases lay outside the gene matches. CDR3 in DNA: TGTGCCAGCAGTGCGTACCAGGGGGCCGGTTCAAATGAGCAGTTCTTC. This codes for CASSAYQGAGSNEQFF.

The chain couples TRBV29-1 to TRBJ1-1; maybe TRBD1 (5 bases). Germline assignment: CDR1 SQVTM and CDR2 ANQGSEA. The CDR3 is 10 residues long. Trimming shortened V by 7 bases and J by 11 bases, and 14 bases separated the two germline ends. The CDR3 sequence is CSAIRDEAFF. DNA for the CDR3: TGCAGCGCCATCCGGGACGAGGCTTTCTTT.

This clonotype is a singleton in its sample. The CDR3 is CASSDSGLGDYGYTF. The DNA for the CDR3 is TGTGCCAGCAGTGACTCAGGGCTAGGCGACTATGGCTACACCTTC. V and J are TRBV6-4 and TRBJ1-2; D ambiguous. CDR1 and CDR2 from the germline V gene are MRHNA and SNTAGT. The CDR3 is made up of 15 amino acids. Trimming pared 0 bases from V and 3 bases from J, leaving 11 bases between.

This clonotype was seen more than once but under ten times. The chain carries TRBV24-1 and TRBJ2-7; D might be TRBD1 (7 bases). Germline CDR1 reads KGHDR; CDR2 reads SFDVKD. CDR3 length equals 15 residues. V lost 3 bases and J lost 4, with 15 bases in between. The CDR3 spells CATSDPQGGSYEQYF. The CDR3 DNA reads as TGTGCCACCAGTGATCCCCAGGGGGGTTCGTACGAGCAGTACTTC.

The rearrangement links TRBV4-2 to TRBJ1-6; no clear D. The CDR3 has 13 residues. Germline values: CDR1 LGHNA, CDR2 YNFKEQ. Trimming removed 1 base at V and 10 bases at J, with 8 bases between. The CDR3 DNA reads as TGTGCCAGCAGCCAAGGTTTGCCATCACCCCTCCACTTT. Translation gives CASSQGLPSPLHF.

The chain has TRBV5-6 and TRBJ2-5; D is unresolved. The CDR3 runs to 14 residues. The V end lost 2 bases, the J end lost 2 bases, and 10 bases lay between the germline ends. The V gene's germline CDR1 is SGHDT and CDR2 YYEEEE. The CDR3: CASSLDNPQETQYF. For the CDR3, the DNA is TGTGCCAGCAGCTTAGACAACCCTCAAGAGACCCAGTACTTC.

This CDR3 reads CASSSSGGPNEQYF. CDR3 DNA sequence: TGTGCCAGCAGTTCCAGCGGGGGACCTAATGAGCAGTACTTC. The chain has TRBV6-5 and TRBJ2-5, with 8 bases fitting TRBD2. Trimming at V came to 4 bases and at J to 11 bases, leaving 12 bases not matched to a gene. Germline V gene lookup returns CDR1 MNHEY and CDR2 SVGAGI. The CDR3 contains 14 residues.

The chain employs TRBV6-6 and TRBJ1-6, with 12 positions matching TRBD1. V was pared by 0 bases and J by 9 bases, with 0 bases of the junction left unmatched. The CDR3 has 15 amino acids. Germline V gene sequence: CDR1 MNHNY, CDR2 SVGAGI (reference sequence). As DNA, the CDR3 is TGTGCCAGCAGTTACTCGGGACAGGGGGCTTCACCCCTCCACTTT. This encodes CASSYSGQGASPLHF.

The chain links TRBV27 to TRBJ2-4, with 9 positions matching TRBD2. Gene TRBJ2-7 matches the end of the DNA better, so the J call may be wrong. This CDR3 comprises 15 residues. CDR1 and CDR2 (germline): MNHEY, SMNVEV (reference sequence). In DNA, the CDR3 is TGTGCCAGCAGTCCCATCAGCGGGGGGTCTTACGAGCAGTACTTC. Translating it yields CASSPISGGSYEQYF.

This chain links TRBV20-1 with TRBJ2-3; 9 bases map to TRBD2. After removal of 5 bases from V and 4 bases from J, the junction contained 13 bases not matched to a gene. The germline gives CDR1 DFQATT, CDR2 SNEGSKA (reference sequence). The CDR3 has 16 residues. CDR3 nucleotide sequence: TGCAGTGCTCGCAGGCGGGGGGGCAGGGGGGCAGATACGCAGTATTTT. Translating gives CSARRRGGRGADTQYF.

J is TRBJ1-1 and V is TRBV7-8; D remains ambiguous. This CDR3 comprises 16 residues. Germline V gives CDR1 SGHVS, CDR2 FQNEAQ. The V end lost 5 bases, the J end lost 1 base, and 17 bases lay between the germline ends. CDR3 region: CASSPRRDRWNTEAFF. Here the CDR3 DNA reads TGTGCCAGCAGCCCGCGCCGGGATAGATGGAACACTGAAGCTTTCTTT.